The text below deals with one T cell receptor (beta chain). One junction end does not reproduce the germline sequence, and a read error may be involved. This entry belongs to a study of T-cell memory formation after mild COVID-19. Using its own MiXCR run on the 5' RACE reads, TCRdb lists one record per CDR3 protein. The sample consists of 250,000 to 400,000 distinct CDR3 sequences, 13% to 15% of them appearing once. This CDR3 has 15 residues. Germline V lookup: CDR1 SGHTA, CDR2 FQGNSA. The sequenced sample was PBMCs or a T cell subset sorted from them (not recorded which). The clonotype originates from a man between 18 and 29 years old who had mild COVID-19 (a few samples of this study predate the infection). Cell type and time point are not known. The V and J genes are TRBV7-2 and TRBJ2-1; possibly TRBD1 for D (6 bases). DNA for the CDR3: TGTGCCTGCAGCTTGAAGTGGGGGCTAAACAATGAGCAGTTCTTC. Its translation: CACSLKWGLNNEQFF.